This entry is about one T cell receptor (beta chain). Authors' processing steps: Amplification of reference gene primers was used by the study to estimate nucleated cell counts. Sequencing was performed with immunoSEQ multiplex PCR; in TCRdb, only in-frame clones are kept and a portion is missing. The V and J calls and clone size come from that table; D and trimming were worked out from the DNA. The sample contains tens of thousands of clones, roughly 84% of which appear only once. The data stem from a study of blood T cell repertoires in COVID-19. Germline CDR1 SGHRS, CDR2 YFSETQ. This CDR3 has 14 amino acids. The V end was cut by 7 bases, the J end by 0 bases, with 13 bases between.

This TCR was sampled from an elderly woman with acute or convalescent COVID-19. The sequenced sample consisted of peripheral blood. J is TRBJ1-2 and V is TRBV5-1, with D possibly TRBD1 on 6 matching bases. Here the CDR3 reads CASAQTGTNYGYTF. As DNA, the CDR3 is TGCGCCAGCGCCCAGACAGGAACTAACTATGGCTACACCTTC. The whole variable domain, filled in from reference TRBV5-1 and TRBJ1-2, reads KAGVTQTPRYLIKTRGQQVTLSCSPISGHRSVSWYQQTPGQGLQFLFEYFSETQRNKGNFPGRFSGRQFSNSRSEMNVSTLELGDSALYLCASAQTGTNYGYTFGSGTRLTVV.